The table lists the clone carrying this TCR beta chain with a few counts. This sample is drawn from a study of T cells after yellow fever vaccination. In germline, CDR1 is SQVTM, CDR2 ANQGSEA. V shed 2 bases, J shed 0 bases, and the junction held 12 bases outside the gene matches. CDR3 size: 18 residues. The study made its TCR cDNA through 5'RACE template switching. That step introduced a universal primer site along with UMIs. TCRdb passed the 5' RACE reads through MiXCR, listing each CDR3 protein once. The data contain hundreds of thousands of distinct CDR3 sequences, about 3.5% of them singletons. The V gene is TRBV29-1, the J gene TRBJ2-1, with 8 bases lining up with TRBD2. The sample was PBMCs, taken on the day of the yellow fever booster vaccination. This sequence originates from a man aged 18 to 30 who received the YFV17D yellow fever vaccine. The chain's CDR3 is CSVEFASGGESSYNEQFF. CDR3 bases: TGCAGCGTTGAATTCGCCTCGGGGGGGGAAAGCTCCTACAATGAGCAGTTCTTC.